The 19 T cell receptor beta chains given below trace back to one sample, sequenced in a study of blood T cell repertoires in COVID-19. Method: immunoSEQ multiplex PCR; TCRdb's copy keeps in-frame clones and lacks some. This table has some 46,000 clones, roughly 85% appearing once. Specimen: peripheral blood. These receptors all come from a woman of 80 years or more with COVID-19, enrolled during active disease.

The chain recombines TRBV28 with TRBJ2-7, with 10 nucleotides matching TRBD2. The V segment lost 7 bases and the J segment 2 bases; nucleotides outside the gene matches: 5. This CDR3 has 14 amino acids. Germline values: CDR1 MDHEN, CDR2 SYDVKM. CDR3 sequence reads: CASNKAGGTYEQYF. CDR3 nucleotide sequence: TGTGCCAGCAACAAAGCGGGAGGGACCTACGAGCAGTACTTC.

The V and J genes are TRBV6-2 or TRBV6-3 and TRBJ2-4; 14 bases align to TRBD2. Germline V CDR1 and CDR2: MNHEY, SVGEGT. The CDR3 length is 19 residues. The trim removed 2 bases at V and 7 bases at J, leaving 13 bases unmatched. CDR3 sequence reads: CASSYEQPGLAGAGNIQYF. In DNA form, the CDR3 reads TGTGCCAGCAGTTACGAGCAACCGGGACTAGCGGGAGCCGGGAACATTCAGTACTTC.

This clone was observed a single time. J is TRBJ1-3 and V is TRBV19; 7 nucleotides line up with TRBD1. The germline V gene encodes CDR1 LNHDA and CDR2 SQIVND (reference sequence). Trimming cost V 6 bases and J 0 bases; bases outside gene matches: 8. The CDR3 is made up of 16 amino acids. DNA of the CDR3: TGTGCCAGTAGGAATATACGGGACAGCTCTGGAAACACCATATATTTT. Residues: CASRNIRDSSGNTIYF.

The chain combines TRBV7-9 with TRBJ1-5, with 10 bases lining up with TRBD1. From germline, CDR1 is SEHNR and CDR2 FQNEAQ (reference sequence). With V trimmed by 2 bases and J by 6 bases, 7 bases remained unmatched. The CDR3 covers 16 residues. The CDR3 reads CASSLYDRGQGQPQHF. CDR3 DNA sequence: TGTGCCAGCAGCTTATACGACAGGGGGCAAGGTCAGCCCCAGCATTTT.

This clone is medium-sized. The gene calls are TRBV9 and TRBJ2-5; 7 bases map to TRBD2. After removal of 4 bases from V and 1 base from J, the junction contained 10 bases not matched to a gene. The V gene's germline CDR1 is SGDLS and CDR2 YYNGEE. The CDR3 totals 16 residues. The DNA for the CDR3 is TGTGCCAGCAGCCCCCAAGGCGGGGGAAGCCAAGAGACCCAGTACTTC. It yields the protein CASSPQGGGSQETQYF.

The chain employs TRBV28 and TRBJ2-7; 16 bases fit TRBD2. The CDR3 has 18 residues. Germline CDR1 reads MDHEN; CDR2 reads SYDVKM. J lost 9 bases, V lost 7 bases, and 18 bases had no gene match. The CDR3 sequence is CASIPGPGTSGRAGGQYF. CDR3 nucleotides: TGTGCCAGCATCCCGGGTCCCGGGACTAGCGGGAGGGCGGGAGGGCAGTACTTC.

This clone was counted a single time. The DNA for the CDR3 is TGTGCCAGCAGACAGGGGTGGAAATCACCCCTCCACTTT. Its translation: CASRQGWKSPLHF. The rearrangement joins TRBV28 to TRBJ1-6; the match to TRBD1 covers 7 bases. V lost 6 bases to trimming and J lost 10 bases; unmatched junction nucleotides: 6. CDR3 size: 13 residues. Looked up from germline, CDR1 is MDHEN and CDR2 is SYDVKM. The full variable domain, rest sourced from reference TRBV28 and TRBJ1-6, is DVKVTQSSRYLVKRTGEKVFLECVQDMDHENMFWYRQDPGLGLRLIYFSYDVKMKEKGDIPEGYSVSREKKERFSLILESASTNQTSMYLCASRQGWKSPLHFGNGTRLTVT.

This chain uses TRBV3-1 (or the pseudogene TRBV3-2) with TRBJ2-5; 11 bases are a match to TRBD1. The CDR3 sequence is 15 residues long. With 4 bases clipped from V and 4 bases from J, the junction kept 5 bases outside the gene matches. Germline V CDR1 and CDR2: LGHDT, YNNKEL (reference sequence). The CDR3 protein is CASSPRDRGGETQYF. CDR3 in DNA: TGTGCCAGCAGCCCCCGGGACAGGGGGGGAGAGACCCAGTACTTC.

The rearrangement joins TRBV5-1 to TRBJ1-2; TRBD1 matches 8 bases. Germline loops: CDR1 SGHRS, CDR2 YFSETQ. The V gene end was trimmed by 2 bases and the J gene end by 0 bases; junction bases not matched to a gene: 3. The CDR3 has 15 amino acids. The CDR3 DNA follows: TGCGCCAGCAGCTTCGGGACAGGAGCTAACTATGGCTACACCTTC. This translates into CASSFGTGANYGYTF. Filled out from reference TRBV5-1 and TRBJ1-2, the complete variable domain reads KAGVTQTPRYLIKTRGQQVTLSCSPISGHRSVSWYQQTPGQGLQFLFEYFSETQRNKGNFPGRFSGRQFSNSRSEMNVSTLELGDSALYLCASSFGTGANYGYTFGSGTRLTVV.

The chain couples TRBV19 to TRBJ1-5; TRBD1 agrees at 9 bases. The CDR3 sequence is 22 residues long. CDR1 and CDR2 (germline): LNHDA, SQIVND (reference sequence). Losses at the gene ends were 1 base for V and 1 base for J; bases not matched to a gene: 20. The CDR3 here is CASSIGPDRGVTTRGSNQPQHF. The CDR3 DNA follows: TGTGCCAGTAGTATAGGCCCCGACAGGGGGGTTACTACTCGCGGCAGCAATCAGCCCCAGCATTTT.

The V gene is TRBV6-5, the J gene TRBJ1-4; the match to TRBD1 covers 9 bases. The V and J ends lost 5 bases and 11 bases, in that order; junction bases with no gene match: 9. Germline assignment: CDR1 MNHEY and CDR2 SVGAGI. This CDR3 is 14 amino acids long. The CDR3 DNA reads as TGTGCCAGCAGTACCGACAGGGGGATTGTGAAACTGTTTTTT. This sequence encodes CASSTDRGIVKLFF.

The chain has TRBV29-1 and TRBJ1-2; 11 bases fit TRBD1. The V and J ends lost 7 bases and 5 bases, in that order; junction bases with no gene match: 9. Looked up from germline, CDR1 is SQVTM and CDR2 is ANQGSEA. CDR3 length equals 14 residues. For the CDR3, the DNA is TGCAGCGCCCCCCGGACAGGGGGCGCTTATGGCTACACCTTC. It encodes CSAPRTGGAYGYTF.

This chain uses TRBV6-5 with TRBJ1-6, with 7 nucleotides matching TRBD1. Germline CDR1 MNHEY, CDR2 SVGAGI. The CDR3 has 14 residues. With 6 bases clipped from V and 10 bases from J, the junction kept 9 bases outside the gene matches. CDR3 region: CASSRQGVNSPLHF. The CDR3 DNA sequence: TGTGCCAGCAGCCGACAGGGAGTAAACTCACCCCTCCACTTT.

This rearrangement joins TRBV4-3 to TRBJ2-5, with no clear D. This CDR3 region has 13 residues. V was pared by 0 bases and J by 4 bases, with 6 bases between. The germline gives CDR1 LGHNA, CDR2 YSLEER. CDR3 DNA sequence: TGCGCCAGCAGCCAAGATTCTCGAGAGACCCAGTACTTC. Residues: CASSQDSRETQYF.

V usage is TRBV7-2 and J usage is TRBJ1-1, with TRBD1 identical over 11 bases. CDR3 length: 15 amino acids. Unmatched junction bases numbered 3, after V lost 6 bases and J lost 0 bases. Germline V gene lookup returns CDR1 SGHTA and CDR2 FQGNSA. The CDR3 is CASSGQGALNTEAFF. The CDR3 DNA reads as TGTGCCAGCAGTGGACAGGGGGCCCTGAACACTGAAGCTTTCTTT. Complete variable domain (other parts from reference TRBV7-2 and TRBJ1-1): GAGVSQSPSNKVTEKGKDVELRCDPISGHTALYWYRQSLGQGLEFLIYFQGNSAPDKSGLPSDRFSAERTGGSVSTLTIQRTQQEDSAVYLCASSGQGALNTEAFFGQGTRLTVV.

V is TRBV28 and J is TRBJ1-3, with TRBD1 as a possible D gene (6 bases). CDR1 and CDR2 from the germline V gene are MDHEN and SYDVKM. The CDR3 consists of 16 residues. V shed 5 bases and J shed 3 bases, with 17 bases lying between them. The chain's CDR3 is CASSPAGTGNGNTIYF. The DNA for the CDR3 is TGTGCCAGCAGTCCCGCAGGCACAGGGAATGGAAACACCATATATTTT.

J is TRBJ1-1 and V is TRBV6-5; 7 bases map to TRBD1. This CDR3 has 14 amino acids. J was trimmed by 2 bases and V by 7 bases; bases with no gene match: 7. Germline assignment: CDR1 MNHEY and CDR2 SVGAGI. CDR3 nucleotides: TGTGCCAGCACCGGACAGGCGTTCAACACTGAAGCTTTCTTT. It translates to CASTGQAFNTEAFF.

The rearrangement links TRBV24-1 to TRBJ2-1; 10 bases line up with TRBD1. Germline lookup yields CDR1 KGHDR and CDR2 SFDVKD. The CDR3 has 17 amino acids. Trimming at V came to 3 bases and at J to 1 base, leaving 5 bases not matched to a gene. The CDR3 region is CATSDAGTGDSYNEQFF. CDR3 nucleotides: TGTGCCACCAGTGATGCCGGGACAGGGGATTCCTACAATGAGCAGTTCTTC.

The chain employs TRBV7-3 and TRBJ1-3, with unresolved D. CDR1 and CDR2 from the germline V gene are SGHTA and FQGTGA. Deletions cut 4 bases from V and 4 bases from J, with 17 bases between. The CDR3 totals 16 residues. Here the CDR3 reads CASSSTGRRRGNTIYF. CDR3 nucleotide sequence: TGTGCCAGCAGCTCAACCGGGAGGCGGAGAGGAAACACCATATATTTT.